One sample yielded the 17 T cell receptor beta chains listed below, sequenced in a study of PD-L1 blockade in urothelial cancer. Time point defined: pretreatment peripheral blood. Some clones are missing from TCRdb's copy, which holds only in-frame ones; the method was immunoSEQ multiplex PCR. This table holds roughly 51,000 clones, approximately 79% found once. Sequencing used PBMCs, obtained around atezolizumab (anti-PD-L1) treatment. These receptors were obtained from a man aged 65-85 years with urothelial cancer.

This sequence joins TRBV5-1 and TRBJ2-1, with TRBD2 matching over 8 bases. The CDR3 is 14 amino acids. Unmatched junction bases numbered 8, after V lost 3 bases and J lost 9 bases. In germline, CDR1 is SGHRS, CDR2 YFSETQ. The CDR3 bases are TGCGCCAGCAGCTCCAGGACTAGCCGGAGTGAGCAGTTCTTC. This codes for CASSSRTSRSEQFF.

V gene TRBV28 combines with J gene TRBJ2-7, with a weak D call TRBD1 (5 bases). Trimming removed 5 bases at V and 4 bases at J, with 24 bases between. The germline V gene has CDR1 MDHEN and CDR2 SYDVKM. This CDR3 has 17 residues. The CDR3 region has the DNA TGTGCCAGCAGTGTACTTGACAGTCCCGTGGCCGGATACGAGCAGTACTTC. As protein: CASSVLDSPVAGYEQYF.

The rearrangement links TRBV30 to TRBJ1-4; 8 bases match TRBD1. CDR1 GTSNPN and CDR2 SVGIG come from the germline V gene (reference sequence). This CDR3 has 16 residues. J was trimmed by 1 base and V by 4 bases; bases with no gene match: 8. CDR3 protein: CAWTVGQGVTNEKLFF. The CDR3, as DNA: TGTGCCTGGACCGTCGGACAGGGCGTAACTAATGAAAAACTGTTTTTT.

The V call is TRBV5-1, the J call TRBJ2-7, with 11 positions matching TRBD1. This CDR3 has 16 residues. J gave up 4 bases and V 4 bases, and 10 bases lay outside the gene matches. In germline, CDR1 is SGHRS, CDR2 YFSETQ. The CDR3 here is CASSPTPGQGAYEQYF. The DNA of the CDR3 is TGCGCCAGCAGCCCGACCCCCGGACAGGGGGCGTACGAGCAGTACTTC.

The chain combines TRBV2 with TRBJ1-1, with D maybe TRBD1 (6 bases). Looked up from germline, CDR1 is SNHLY and CDR2 is FYNNEI. The CDR3 covers 14 residues. V lost 4 bases and J lost 1, with 10 bases in between. The CDR3 protein is CASSAYRENTEAFF. The CDR3 DNA reads as TGTGCCAGCAGTGCCTACAGGGAGAACACTGAAGCTTTCTTT. Together with reference TRBV2 and TRBJ1-1, the CDR3 gives the full variable domain: EPEVTQTPSHQVTQMGQEVILRCVPISNHLYFYWYRQILGQKVEFLVSFYNNEISEKSEIFDDQFSVERPDGSNFTLKIRSTKLEDSAMYFCASSAYRENTEAFFGQGTRLTVV.

Only a few counts were recorded for this clone. V gene TRBV6-1 combines with J gene TRBJ2-7; possible D gene TRBD2, 7 bases. This CDR3 has 12 amino acids. The V and J ends lost 2 bases and 8 bases respectively, with 10 bases between them. Germline V gives CDR1 MNHNS, CDR2 SASEGT. CDR3 in DNA: TGTGCCAGCAGTGAATCGGGGGGCAAGCAGTACTTC. Translating it yields CASSESGGKQYF.

The rearrangement uses TRBV10-3 and TRBJ2-2; 10 bases align to TRBD2. Germline V gene sequence: CDR1 ENHRY, CDR2 SYGVKD. This CDR3 comprises 18 residues. V dropped 3 bases and J dropped 4; count of bases not matched to a gene: 11. The CDR3 nucleotides are TGTGCCATCAGTGATTTAGCGGGAGGATTCCAGAGCACCGGGGAGCTGTTTTTT. Amino acid sequence: CAISDLAGGFQSTGELFF.

V usage is TRBV27 and J usage is TRBJ2-3; TRBD1 is a possible D gene (5 bases). CDR1 MNHEY and CDR2 SMNVEV come from the germline V gene (reference sequence). V lost 2 bases and J lost 9, with 6 bases in between. The CDR3 has 11 amino acids. The CDR3 nucleotides are TGTGCCAGCAGTTTAGCAGGGACGCAGTATTTT. Its protein product is CASSLAGTQYF.

This sequence joins TRBV7-3 and TRBJ2-2, with D perhaps matching TRBD1 (6 bases). V lost 5 bases and J lost 5, with 15 bases in between. There are 15 residues in the CDR3. Germline lookup yields CDR1 SGHTA and CDR2 FQGTGA. The CDR3 bases are TGTGCCAGCAGCCCTAGGGGGACGTGGACCGGGGAGCTGTTTTTT. It codes for CASSPRGTWTGELFF.

This sequence joins TRBV18 and TRBJ1-4, with TRBD1 matching over 7 bases. Germline assignment: CDR1 KGHSH and CDR2 LQKENI. This CDR3 is built from 16 residues. The V and J ends lost 4 bases and 7 bases, in that order; junction bases with no gene match: 12. CDR3 region: CASSQTTGRGIEKLFF. The CDR3 DNA is TGTGCCAGCTCACAAACGACAGGGAGAGGCATTGAAAAACTGTTTTTT.

The gene calls are TRBV5-6 and TRBJ2-7, with a tentative D call TRBD2 (6 bases). From germline, CDR1 is SGHDT and CDR2 YYEEEE. The CDR3 covers 15 residues. Deletions cut 4 bases from V and 3 bases from J, with 17 bases between. DNA for the CDR3: TGTGCCAGCAGCATCCCGGGACTCGGGAACTACGAGCAGTACTTC. It is translated as CASSIPGLGNYEQYF.

V is TRBV19 and J is TRBJ1-4; D not certain. V lost 7 bases and J lost 5, with 8 bases in between. There are 12 residues in the CDR3. Germline V gene sequence: CDR1 LNHDA, CDR2 SQIVND (reference sequence). CDR3 in DNA: TGTGCCAGTAAGCCGGGGAATGAAAAACTGTTTTTT. Residues: CASKPGNEKLFF.

The chain is built from TRBV28 and TRBJ2-5, with TRBD2 matching 9 bases. The V gene's germline CDR1 is MDHEN and CDR2 SYDVKM. Trimming removed 3 bases from V and 3 bases from J; junction bases left unmatched: 5. This CDR3 comprises 15 residues. The CDR3: CASSLREGLEETQYF. The CDR3 DNA reads as TGTGCCAGCAGTTTGCGGGAGGGCCTTGAAGAGACCCAGTACTTC.

V and J are TRBV5-4 and TRBJ2-2, with D unclear. The CDR3 has 14 amino acids. In germline, CDR1 is SGHNT, CDR2 YYREEE (reference sequence). Trimming cost V 3 bases and J 4 bases, with 10 bases left between them. CDR3 amino acids: CASSSTLLTGELFF. CDR3 nucleotide sequence: TGTGCCAGCAGCTCTACGCTCCTCACCGGGGAGCTGTTTTTT. The full variable domain, completed using reference TRBV5-4 and TRBJ2-2, is ETGVTQSPTHLIKTRGQQVTLRCSSQSGHNTVSWYQQALGQGPQFIFQYYREEENGRGNFPPRFSGLQFPNYSSELNVNALELDDSALYLCASSSTLLTGELFFGEGSRLTVL.

The chain uses TRBV15 and TRBJ2-1; 10 nucleotides agree with TRBD2. The J segment lost 4 bases and the V segment lost 6 bases, leaving 3 bases of the junction unmatched. Germline values: CDR1 LNHNV, CDR2 YYDKDF (reference sequence). The CDR3 runs to 14 residues. CDR3 in amino acids: CATRGLAAYNEQFF. In DNA form, the CDR3 reads TGTGCCACCAGAGGACTAGCGGCTTACAATGAGCAGTTCTTC.

The chain couples TRBV11-3 to TRBJ2-7; D possibly corresponds to TRBD1 (6 bases). V was clipped by 1 base and J by 3 bases, with 10 bases between them. CDR1 and CDR2 (germline): SGHNT, YENEEA. The CDR3 is 14 amino acids. The CDR3 loop is CASSLAGDVYEQYF. Here the CDR3 DNA reads TGTGCCAGCAGCTTAGCAGGGGACGTCTACGAGCAGTACTTC.

This clone was counted once. The J gene is TRBJ2-3, the V gene TRBV6-6, with D uncertain. Germline V CDR1 and CDR2: MNHNY, SVGAGI (reference sequence). The germline V and J ends were trimmed by 5 bases and 4 bases, with 7 bases remaining between them. The CDR3 runs to 12 residues. The CDR3 nucleotides read TGTGCCAGCAGTATACAGCCAGATACGCAGTATTTT. Translating gives CASSIQPDTQYF.